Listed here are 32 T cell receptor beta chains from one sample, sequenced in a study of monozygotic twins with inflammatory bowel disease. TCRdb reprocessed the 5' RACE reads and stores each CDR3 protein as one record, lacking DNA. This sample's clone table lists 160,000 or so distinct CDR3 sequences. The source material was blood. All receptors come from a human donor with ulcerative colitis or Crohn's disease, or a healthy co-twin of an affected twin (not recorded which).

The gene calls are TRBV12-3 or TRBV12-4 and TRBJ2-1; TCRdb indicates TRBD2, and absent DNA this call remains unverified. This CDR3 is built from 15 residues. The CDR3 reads CASSSASGGGNEQFF.

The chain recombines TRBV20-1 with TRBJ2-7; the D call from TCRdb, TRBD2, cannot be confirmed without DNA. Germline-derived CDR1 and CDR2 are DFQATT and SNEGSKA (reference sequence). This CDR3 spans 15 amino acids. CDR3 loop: CSARDLTLADFEQYF.

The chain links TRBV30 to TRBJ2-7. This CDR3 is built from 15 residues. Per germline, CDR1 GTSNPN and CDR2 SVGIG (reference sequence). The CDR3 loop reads CAWSVGEWVRYEQYF.

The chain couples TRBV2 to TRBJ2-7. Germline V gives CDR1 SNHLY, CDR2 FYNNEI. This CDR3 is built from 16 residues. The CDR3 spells CASSEHFRRYSYEQYF.

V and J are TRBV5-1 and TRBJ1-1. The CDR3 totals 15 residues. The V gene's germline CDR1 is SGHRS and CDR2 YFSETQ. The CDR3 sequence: CASSSPAGGDTEAFF.

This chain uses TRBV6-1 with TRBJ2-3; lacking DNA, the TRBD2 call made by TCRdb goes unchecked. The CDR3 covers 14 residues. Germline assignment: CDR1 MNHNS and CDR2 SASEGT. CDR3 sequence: CAGLSGWGTDTQYF.

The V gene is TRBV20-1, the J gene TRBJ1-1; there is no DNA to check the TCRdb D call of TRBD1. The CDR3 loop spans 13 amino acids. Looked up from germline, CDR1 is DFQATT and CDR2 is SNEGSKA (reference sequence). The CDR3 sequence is CSAPDRVNTKAFF.

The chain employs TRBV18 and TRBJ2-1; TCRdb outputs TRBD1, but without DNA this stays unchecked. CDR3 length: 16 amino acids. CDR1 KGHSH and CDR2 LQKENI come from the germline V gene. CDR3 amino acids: CASSPGQDSLYNEQFF.

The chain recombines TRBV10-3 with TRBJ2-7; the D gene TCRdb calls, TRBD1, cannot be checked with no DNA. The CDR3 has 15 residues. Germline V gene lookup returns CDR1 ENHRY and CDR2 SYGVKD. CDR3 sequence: CAISPTGQGLHEQYF.

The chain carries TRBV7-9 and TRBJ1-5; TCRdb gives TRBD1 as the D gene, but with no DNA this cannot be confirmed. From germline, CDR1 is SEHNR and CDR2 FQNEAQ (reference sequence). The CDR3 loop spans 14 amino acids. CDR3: CASSLAGHPGPQHF.

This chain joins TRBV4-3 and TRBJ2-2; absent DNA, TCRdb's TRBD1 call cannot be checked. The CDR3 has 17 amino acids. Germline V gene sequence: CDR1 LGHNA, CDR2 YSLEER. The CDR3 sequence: CASSQDSLWGGARELFF.

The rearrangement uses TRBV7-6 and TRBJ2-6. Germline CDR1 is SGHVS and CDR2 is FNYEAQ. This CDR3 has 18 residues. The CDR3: CASRPTLKGGSGANVLTF.

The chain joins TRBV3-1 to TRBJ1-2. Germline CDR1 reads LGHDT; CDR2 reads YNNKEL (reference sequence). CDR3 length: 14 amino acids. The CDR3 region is CASSQDSNNYGYTF.

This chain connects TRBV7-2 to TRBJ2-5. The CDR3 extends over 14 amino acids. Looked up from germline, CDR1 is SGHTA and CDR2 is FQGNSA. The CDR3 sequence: CASSLGRRQETQYF. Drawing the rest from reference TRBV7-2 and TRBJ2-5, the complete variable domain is GAGVSQSPSNKVTEKGKDVELRCDPISGHTALYWYRQSLGQGLEFLIYFQGNSAPDKSGLPSDRFSAERTGGSVSTLTIQRTQQEDSAVYLCASSLGRRQETQYFGPGTRLLVL.

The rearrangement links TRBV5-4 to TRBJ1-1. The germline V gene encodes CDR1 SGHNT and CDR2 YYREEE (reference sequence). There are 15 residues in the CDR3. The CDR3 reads CASSLEIRAYTEAFF.

CDR3 region: CASSQEEESSYEQYF. V and J are TRBV4-2 and TRBJ2-7; the D call of TRBD2 rests on TCRdb alone, since no DNA is present to check it. Germline lookup yields CDR1 LGHNA and CDR2 YNFKEQ. CDR3 length: 15 residues.

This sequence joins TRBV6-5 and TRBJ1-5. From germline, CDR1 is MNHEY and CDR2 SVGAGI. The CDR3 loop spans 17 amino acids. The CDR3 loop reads CASSSQFTRAGNQPQHF.

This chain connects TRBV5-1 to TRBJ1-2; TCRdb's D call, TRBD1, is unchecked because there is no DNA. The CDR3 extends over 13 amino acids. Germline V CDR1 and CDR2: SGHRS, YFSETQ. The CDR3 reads CASSHGIPYGYTF.

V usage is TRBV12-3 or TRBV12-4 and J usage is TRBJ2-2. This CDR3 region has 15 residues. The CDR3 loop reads CASSLRFKNTGELFF.

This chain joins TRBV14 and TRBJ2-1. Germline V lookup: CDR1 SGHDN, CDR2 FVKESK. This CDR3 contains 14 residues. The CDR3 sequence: CASSRTTNYNEQFF.

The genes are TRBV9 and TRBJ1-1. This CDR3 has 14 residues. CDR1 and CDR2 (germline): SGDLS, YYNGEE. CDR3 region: CASSVAAMNTEAFF.

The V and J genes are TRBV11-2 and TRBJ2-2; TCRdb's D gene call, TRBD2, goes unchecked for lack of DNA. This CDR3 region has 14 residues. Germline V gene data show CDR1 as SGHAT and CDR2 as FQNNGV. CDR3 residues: CASRRTSETGELFF.

CDR3 sequence reads: CASSRLDRNYGYTF. The V and J genes are TRBV3-1 and TRBJ1-2; TCRdb's D call of TRBD1 is untestable without DNA. This CDR3 is built from 14 residues. The germline gives CDR1 LGHDT, CDR2 YNNKEL (reference sequence).

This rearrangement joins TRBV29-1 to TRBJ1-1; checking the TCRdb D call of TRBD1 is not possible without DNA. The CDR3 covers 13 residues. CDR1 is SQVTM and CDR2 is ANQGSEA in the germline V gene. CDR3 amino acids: CSVLPGQAEEAFF.

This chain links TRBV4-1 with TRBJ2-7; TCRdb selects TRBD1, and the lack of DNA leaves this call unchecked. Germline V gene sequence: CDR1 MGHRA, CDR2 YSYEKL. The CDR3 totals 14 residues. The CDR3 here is CASSHPGSSYEQYF.

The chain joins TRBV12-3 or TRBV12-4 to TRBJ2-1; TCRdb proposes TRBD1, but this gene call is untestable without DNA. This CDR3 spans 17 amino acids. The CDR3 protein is CASSLWAGGGSYNEQFF.

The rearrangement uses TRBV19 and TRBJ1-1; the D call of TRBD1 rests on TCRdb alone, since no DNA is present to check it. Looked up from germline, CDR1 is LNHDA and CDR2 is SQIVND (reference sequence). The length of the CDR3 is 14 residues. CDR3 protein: CASSPGQANTEAFF.

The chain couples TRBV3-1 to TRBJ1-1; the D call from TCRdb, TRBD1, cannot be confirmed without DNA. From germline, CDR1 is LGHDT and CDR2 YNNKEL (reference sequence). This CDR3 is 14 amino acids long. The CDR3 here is CASSQGAGNTEAFF.

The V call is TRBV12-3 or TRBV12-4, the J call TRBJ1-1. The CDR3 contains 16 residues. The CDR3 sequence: CASSLTVSGFGTEAFF.

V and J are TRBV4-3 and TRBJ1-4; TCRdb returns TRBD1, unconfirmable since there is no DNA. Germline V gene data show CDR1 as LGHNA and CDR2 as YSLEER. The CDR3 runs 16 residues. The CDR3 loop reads CASSQEKGGGNEKLFF.

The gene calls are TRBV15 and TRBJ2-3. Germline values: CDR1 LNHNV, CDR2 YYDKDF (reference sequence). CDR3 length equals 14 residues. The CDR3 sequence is CATSRDAGTDTQYF.

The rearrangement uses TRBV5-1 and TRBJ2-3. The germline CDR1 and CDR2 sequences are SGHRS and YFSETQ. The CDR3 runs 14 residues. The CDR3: CASSLVPGPDTQYF. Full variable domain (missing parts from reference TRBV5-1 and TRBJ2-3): KAGVTQTPRYLIKTRGQQVTLSCSPISGHRSVSWYQQTPGQGLQFLFEYFSETQRNKGNFPGRFSGRQFSNSRSEMNVSTLELGDSALYLCASSLVPGPDTQYFGPGTRLTVL.